Listed below are T cell receptor beta chains from one sample, sequenced in a study of shared clonotypes between healthy human individuals. Sequencing was performed with immunoSEQ multiplex PCR; in TCRdb, only in-frame clones are kept and a portion is missing. The table lists about 550,000 clones, about 95% of them singletons, with 0.085% to 0.11% in the top ten. The sample was naive CD8+ T cells sorted from blood. These receptors were collected from a woman aged 25 to 39 in good health. Each CDR3 is given with its conserved first and last residue. A D gene is named only where the DNA matches it firmly. Some rows have no size entry. The others give once, few or many, or a class for an expanded clone.

>TRBV25-1|NA|TRBJ2-3|NA
TGTGCCAGCAGTGAATCACCTAGCTCGGGTCGTAGCACAGATACGCAGTATTTT
CASSESPSSGRSTDTQYF
>TRBV5-4|NA|TRBJ2-1|TRBD2
TGTGCCAGCAGCCCGTCGGGACTAGCGGTAGACAATGAGCAGTTCTTC
CASSPSGLAVDNEQFF
>TRBV28|NA|TRBJ1-1|NA
TGTGCCAGCAGTTTAAGTGGACAAAACATGAACACTGAAGCTTTCTTT
CASSLSGQNMNTEAFF
>TRBV19|NA|TRBJ1-1|TRBD1
TGTGCCACAATTACCGGGACAGGGAACACTGAAGCTTTCTTT
CATITGTGNTEAFF
>TRBV30|NA|TRBJ1-6|NA
TGTGCCTGGAGTGTATTGGGGGCAGGAGACTCACCCCTCCACTTT
CAWSVLGAGDSPLHF
>TRBV28|NA|TRBJ1-1|NA
TGTGCCAGCAGCCCTTGGATGAACACTGAAGCTTTCTTT
CASSPWMNTEAFF
>TRBV2|NA|TRBJ1-5|NA
TGTGCCAGCAGAGACAGTCAGGGCAATCAGCCCCAGCATTTT
CASRDSQGNQPQHF
>TRBV1|once|TRBJ2-2|NA
TGCACCCCCAGCATAGGCGCTAACACCGGGGAGCTGTTTTTT
CTPSIGANTGELFF
>TRBV4-1|NA|TRBJ2-1|NA
TGCGCCAGCAGCCTCAGGGCGGGATGGAGCTCCTACAATGAGCAGTTCTTC
CASSLRAGWSSYNEQFF
>TRBV5-8|NA|TRBJ1-1|NA
TGTGCCAGCAGCTTTCAGGGTCCGGATGCTTTCTTT
CASSFQGPDAFF
>TRBV14|NA|TRBJ2-7|NA
TGTGCCAGCAACGGGTACGAGCAGTACTTC
CASNGYEQYF
>TRBV7-9|once|TRBJ2-3|NA
TGTGCCAGCAGCTTAGGCGTGGGGGGCACAGATACGCAGTATTTT
CASSLGVGGTDTQYF
>TRBV5-4|NA|TRBJ2-7|NA
TGTGCCAGCAGCTTAGGGCAGGGGATGGACGAGCAGTACTTC
CASSLGQGMDEQYF
>TRBV2|NA|TRBJ1-5|NA
TGTGCCAGCAGTGGTCAGATTAGCAATCAGCCCCAGCATTTT
CASSGQISNQPQHF
>TRBV28|NA|TRBJ1-5|NA
TGTGCCAGCAGTTTATCTCGGGGGCTTAGCAATCAGCCCCAGCATTTT
CASSLSRGLSNQPQHF
>TRBV21-1|once|TRBJ2-7|NA
TGTGCCAGCAGCAAAGGTGTGACCGTCTCCTACGAGCAGTACTTC
CASSKGVTVSYEQYF
>TRBV5-6|NA|TRBJ1-4|TRBD1
TGTGCCAGCAGCTTAACAGGGGGCCGGGAAAAACTGTTTTTT
CASSLTGGREKLFF
>TRBV30|NA|TRBJ1-2|NA
TGTGCCTGGACCGGGGCGGAGGTCTATGGCTACACCTTC
CAWTGAEVYGYTF
>TRBV6-5|NA|TRBJ2-1|NA
TGTGCCAGCAGTTACTCGATTCTACCCAAAAATGAGCAGTTCTTC
CASSYSILPKNEQFF
>TRBV4-1|NA|TRBJ2-5|TRBD2
TGCGCCAGCAGCCAAGATCATCGTCTAGCGGGAGAAGAGACCCAGTACTTC
CASSQDHRLAGEETQYF
>TRBV10-2|NA|TRBJ1-1|TRBD1
TGCGCCAGCAGTGAGTCGGGACAGGGGTTTATCGCTTTCTTT
CASSESGQGFIAFF
>TRBV11-2|once|TRBJ2-1|TRBD2
TGTGCCAGCAGCTGGGCCCTAGCGGGAGGGCAGTACAATGAGCAGTTCTTC
CASSWALAGGQYNEQFF
>TRBV28|NA|TRBJ2-3|NA
TGTGCCAGCAGGTCTACAGGGATCTATAGCACAGATACGCAGTATTTT
CASRSTGIYSTDTQYF
>TRBV7-9|NA|TRBJ2-1|NA
TGTGCCAGCAGCTTAGGGAAACCAAGCTACAATGAGCAGTTCTTC
CASSLGKPSYNEQFF
>TRBV29-1|NA|TRBJ2-4|NA
TGCAGCGTTGAAGGGGGGGACAGTAAAAACATTCAGTACTTC
CSVEGGDSKNIQYF
>TRBV9|NA|TRBJ2-5|NA
TGTGCCAGCAGCGTAGAGGGGTACTTGCGAGAGACCCAGTACTTC
CASSVEGYLRETQYF
>TRBV5-8|once|TRBJ1-4|NA
TGTGCCAGCAGCTTGGGCGGGGACGAAAAACTGTTTTTT
CASSLGGDEKLFF
>TRBV11-2|once|TRBJ2-3|NA
TGTGCCAGCAGCCAAAGGGGTAGCGGTACAGATACGCAGTATTTT
CASSQRGSGTDTQYF
>TRBV13|once|TRBJ2-1|NA
TGTGCCAGCAATTGGAGATTCTCCTACAATGAGCAGTTCTTC
CASNWRFSYNEQFF
>TRBV11-2|once|TRBJ2-6|NA
TGTGCCAGCAGCCCAGGGGTGGGGGCCAACGTCCTGACTTTC
CASSPGVGANVLTF
>TRBV28|NA|TRBJ2-1|TRBD2
TGTGCCAGCAGTTTAATCTTAGCGGGAGAAGGGAATGAGCAGTTCTTC
CASSLILAGEGNEQFF
>TRBV19|NA|TRBJ2-2|TRBD2
TGTGCCAGTAGTATAGTTTCTAGCGGGAGTACTTCTGGGGAGCTGTTTTTT
CASSIVSSGSTSGELFF
>TRBV7-8|NA|TRBJ2-1|NA
TGTGCCAGCAGCCGCGTGAGGGGGACCTACAATGAGCAGTTCTTC
CASSRVRGTYNEQFF